Listed here are 21 T cell receptor beta chains from one sample, sequenced in a study of PD-L1 blockade in urothelial cancer. The sample's time point: pretreatment peripheral blood. The data were produced by immunoSEQ multiplex PCR, yet TCRdb's version contains in-frame clones alone and is incomplete. The sample records under 95,000 clones, 80% to 85% being singletons. The material was PBMCs, obtained around atezolizumab (anti-PD-L1) treatment. The receptors derive from a man in his sixties with urothelial cancer.

This clone was observed once. This sequence joins TRBV5-4 and TRBJ2-2, with D tentatively TRBD1 (6 bases). Germline-derived CDR1 and CDR2 are SGHNT and YYREEE (reference sequence). This CDR3 region has 13 residues. V dropped 10 bases and J dropped 2 bases, with 12 bases sitting between them. The DNA of the CDR3 is TGTGCCTCCTCAGGGGCCAACACCGGGGAGCTGTTTTTT. Protein product: CASSGANTGELFF.

The chain has TRBV4-1 and TRBJ2-5; D is unclear. The germline CDR1 and CDR2 sequences are MGHRA and YSYEKL. The CDR3 consists of 14 residues. With 3 bases removed from V and 1 base from J, the gap between germline ends came to 9 bases. DNA for the CDR3: TGCGCCAGCAGCCAGTCAACAGCCCAAGAGACCCAGTACTTC. Protein sequence: CASSQSTAQETQYF.

The chain links TRBV4-3 to TRBJ2-5; D may be TRBD2 (5 bases). Germline CDR1 is LGHNA and CDR2 is YSLEER. The CDR3 sequence is 13 residues long. V was pared by 0 bases and J by 10 bases, with 12 bases between. The CDR3 region is CASSQDWPGIQYF. The CDR3 nucleotides are TGCGCCAGCAGCCAAGATTGGCCGGGGATCCAGTACTTC.

The chain joins TRBV18 to TRBJ2-5; D gene uncertain. Trimming pared 4 bases from V and 1 base from J, leaving 7 bases between. The CDR3 runs to 13 residues. From germline, CDR1 is KGHSH and CDR2 LQKENI. CDR3 sequence: CASSRAIQETQYF. The CDR3 bases are TGTGCCAGCTCACGGGCCATCCAAGAGACCCAGTACTTC.

The chain joins TRBV5-6 to TRBJ1-1; D gene unclear. Germline V CDR1 and CDR2: SGHDT, YYEEEE. The CDR3 is 14 residues long. V was cut by 2 bases and J by 2 bases, with 10 bases left in between. The CDR3 loop reads CASSFLSVNTEAFF. CDR3 nucleotides: TGTGCCAGCAGCTTCCTTTCGGTAAACACTGAAGCTTTCTTT.

The table lists this clone with a count of one. The chain combines TRBV9 with TRBJ1-2, with 9 nucleotides matching TRBD1. The V gene end was trimmed by 3 bases and the J gene end by 4 bases; junction bases not matched to a gene: 4. The germline gives CDR1 SGDLS, CDR2 YYNGEE. This CDR3 contains 14 residues. The CDR3 loop reads CASSERGQGYGYTF. CDR3 DNA sequence: TGTGCCAGCAGCGAGAGGGGACAGGGCTATGGCTACACCTTC.

The J gene is TRBJ1-5, the V gene TRBV11-2, with D maybe TRBD1 (5 bases). With 3 bases removed from V and 0 bases from J, the gap between germline ends came to 9 bases. Germline V CDR1 and CDR2: SGHAT, FQNNGV. There are 15 residues in the CDR3. In DNA form, the CDR3 reads TGTGCCAGCAGCTTGGGGCAGAATAGCAATCAGCCCCAGCATTTT. Amino acids: CASSLGQNSNQPQHF.

This sequence joins TRBV6-6 and TRBJ1-1, with 7 bases lining up with TRBD1. The V gene's germline CDR1 is MNHNY and CDR2 SVGAGI (reference sequence). Trimming took 9 bases from V and 4 from J; bases not matched to a gene: 14. The CDR3 loop spans 15 amino acids. CDR3: CASRIAQGTVTEAFF. DNA of the CDR3: TGTGCCAGTCGAATAGCCCAGGGGACAGTCACTGAAGCTTTCTTT.

The chain recombines TRBV9 with TRBJ2-7, with D perhaps matching TRBD1 (5 bases). The CDR3 extends over 15 amino acids. Trimming left V 4 bases short and J 2 bases short, with 16 bases between. Per germline, CDR1 SGDLS and CDR2 YYNGEE. CDR3 DNA: TGTGCCAGCAGCCCCGCCTTGCAGGGCCCCTACGAGCAGTACTTC. Translated: CASSPALQGPYEQYF.

The chain links TRBV7-9 to TRBJ1-6; D is perhaps TRBD1 (6 bases). The germline V and J ends were trimmed by 5 bases and 4 bases, with 9 bases remaining between them. Germline V gene sequence: CDR1 SEHNR, CDR2 FQNEAQ (reference sequence). This CDR3 is 14 amino acids long. In DNA, the CDR3 is TGTGCCAGCAGCACGGACAGTTATAATTCACCCCTCCACTTT. The encoded protein is CASSTDSYNSPLHF.

The chain employs TRBV5-8 and TRBJ2-1; 8 bases match TRBD1. V dropped 0 bases and J dropped 0; count of bases not matched to a gene: 8. Germline CDR1 SGHTS, CDR2 YDEGEE. CDR3 length: 18 residues. The DNA for the CDR3 is TGTGCCAGCAGCTTGGGGGTGGGACAGGTGCTCTCCTACAATGAGCAGTTCTTC. This sequence encodes CASSLGVGQVLSYNEQFF.

The V call is TRBV6-1, the J call TRBJ2-3; 13 nucleotides agree with TRBD2. The CDR3 runs to 17 residues. The V and J ends lost 4 bases and 5 bases, in that order; junction bases with no gene match: 9. Germline V gene sequence: CDR1 MNHNS, CDR2 SASEGT. The CDR3 DNA sequence: TGTGCCAGCAGTGCATTACTAGCGGGAGGGCGAAGAGATACGCAGTATTTT. This encodes CASSALLAGGRRDTQYF.

V and J are TRBV9 and TRBJ2-5, with 10 bases lining up with TRBD2. CDR3 size: 16 residues. The V and J ends lost 4 bases and 4 bases, in that order; junction bases with no gene match: 10. The germline V gene encodes CDR1 SGDLS and CDR2 YYNGEE. CDR3 in amino acids: CASSSRGGLATETQYF. The CDR3 DNA sequence: TGTGCCAGCAGCTCCCGGGGGGGACTAGCGACAGAGACCCAGTACTTC.

The chain has TRBV19 and TRBJ1-5; D may be TRBD1 (5 bases). The CDR3 covers 14 residues. CDR1 is LNHDA, CDR2 SQIVND, per germline (reference sequence). The germline V and J ends were trimmed by 2 bases and 2 bases, with 7 bases remaining between them. In nucleotides, the CDR3 is TGTGCCAGTAGTATACGGGGGGGCAATCAGCCCCAGCATTTT. It codes for CASSIRGGNQPQHF.

The J gene is TRBJ2-7, the V gene TRBV27, with no clear D. V lost 3 bases, J lost 4 bases, and 13 bases lay in between. Germline V gives CDR1 MNHEY, CDR2 SMNVEV (reference sequence). The CDR3 is made up of 14 amino acids. The CDR3: CASSLKLPVYEQYF. The CDR3 DNA reads as TGTGCCAGCAGTTTGAAACTCCCCGTGTACGAGCAGTACTTC.

The V call is TRBV28, the J call TRBJ2-7; TRBD2 matches at 11 bases. J was trimmed by 6 bases and V by 5 bases; bases with no gene match: 9. The CDR3 is made up of 15 amino acids. Germline V CDR1 and CDR2: MDHEN, SYDVKM. CDR3 amino acids: CASSPEVAGGGEQYF. In nucleotides, the CDR3 is TGTGCCAGCAGTCCCGAGGTAGCGGGAGGGGGCGAGCAGTACTTC.

The DNA of the CDR3 is TGTGCCAGCAGTGAGTCAGGGTTGAACACTGAAGCTTTCTTT. Encoded protein: CASSESGLNTEAFF. This chain joins TRBV2 and TRBJ1-1, with D possibly being TRBD1 (5 bases). The germline CDR1 and CDR2 sequences are SNHLY and FYNNEI. V lost 3 bases and J 0 bases, leaving 8 bases between the germline ends. This CDR3 has 14 residues.

The chain carries TRBV29-1 and TRBJ1-1; D ambiguous. The CDR3 is 12 residues long. In germline, CDR1 is SQVTM, CDR2 ANQGSEA. The V and J ends lost 5 bases and 2 bases respectively, with 9 bases between them. The CDR3 DNA is TGCAGCGTTCGTGTCCTAAACACTGAAGCTTTCTTT. Its protein product is CSVRVLNTEAFF.

The V and J genes are TRBV15 and TRBJ1-4, with D tentatively TRBD1 (5 bases). Germline values: CDR1 LNHNV, CDR2 YYDKDF (reference sequence). The CDR3 extends over 15 amino acids. Trimming left V 5 bases short and J 5 bases short, with 15 bases between. In DNA form, the CDR3 reads TGTGCCACCAGCTCCATAGGGGCCACGAATGAAAAACTGTTTTTT. Its translation is CATSSIGATNEKLFF.

The CDR3 here is CASSPEPGTEPTDTQYF. Written as DNA, the CDR3 is TGCGCCAGCAGCCCTGAGCCCGGGACAGAACCCACAGATACGCAGTATTTT. The gene calls are TRBV4-1 and TRBJ2-3; TRBD1 matches 7 bases. V shed 4 bases, J shed 2 bases, and the junction held 12 bases outside the gene matches. Per the germline V gene, CDR1 is MGHRA and CDR2 is YSYEKL. CDR3 length: 17 residues.

This clone was counted a few times. This chain connects TRBV6-6 to TRBJ1-3, with TRBD1 matching over 8 bases. Germline CDR1 MNHNY, CDR2 SVGAGI (reference sequence). There are 12 residues in the CDR3. V lost 2 bases to trimming and J lost 11 bases; unmatched junction nucleotides: 2. CDR3 sequence reads: CASSYPQGAIYF. The CDR3 region has the DNA TGTGCCAGCAGTTACCCACAGGGGGCCATATATTTT.